This TCR beta chain is from a study of blood T cell repertoires in COVID-19. Study-level background: Acute and convalescent COVID-19 samples came from the United States, Italy and Spain. In each case, the material was cDNA or gDNA derived from T cells, B-cell-depleted T cells, or PBMCs.

Germline V gene lookup returns CDR1 MNHEY and CDR2 SMNVEV (reference sequence). V trimming: 10 bases; J trimming: 4 bases; junction bases outside the gene matches: 9. CDR3 size: 16 residues. Per the original data handling: Amplified reference gene primers provided the basis for estimating nucleated cell counts. TCRdb's table, derived via immunoSEQ multiplex PCR, lists solely in-frame clones and lacks some. V, J and clone size are those of that table, while D and trimming were read from the DNA. The sample contains about 120,000 clones, 80% of which appear only once. The chain combines TRBV27 with TRBJ2-2, with 13 bases aligning to TRBD2. The TCR sequence derives from a man in his sixties with active or convalescent COVID-19. What was sequenced was peripheral blood. The DNA of the CDR3 is TGTGCCACCAGGTTCTGGACTAGCGGGGGCACCGGGGAGCTGTTTTTT. This translates into CATRFWTSGGTGELFF.